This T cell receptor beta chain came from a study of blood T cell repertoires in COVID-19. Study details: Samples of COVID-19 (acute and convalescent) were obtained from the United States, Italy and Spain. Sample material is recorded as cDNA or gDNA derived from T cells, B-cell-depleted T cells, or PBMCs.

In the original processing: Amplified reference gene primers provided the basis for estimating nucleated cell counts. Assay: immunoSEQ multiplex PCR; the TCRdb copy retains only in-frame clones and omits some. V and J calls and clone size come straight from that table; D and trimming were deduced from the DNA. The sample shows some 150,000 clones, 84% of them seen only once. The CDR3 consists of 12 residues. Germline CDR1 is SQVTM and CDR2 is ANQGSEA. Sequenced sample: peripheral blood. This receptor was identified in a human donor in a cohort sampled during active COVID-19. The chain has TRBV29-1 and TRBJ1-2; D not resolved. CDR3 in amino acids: CTGGTVSGGYTF. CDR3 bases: TGCACCGGAGGTACGGTCTCGGGAGGCTACACCTTC.